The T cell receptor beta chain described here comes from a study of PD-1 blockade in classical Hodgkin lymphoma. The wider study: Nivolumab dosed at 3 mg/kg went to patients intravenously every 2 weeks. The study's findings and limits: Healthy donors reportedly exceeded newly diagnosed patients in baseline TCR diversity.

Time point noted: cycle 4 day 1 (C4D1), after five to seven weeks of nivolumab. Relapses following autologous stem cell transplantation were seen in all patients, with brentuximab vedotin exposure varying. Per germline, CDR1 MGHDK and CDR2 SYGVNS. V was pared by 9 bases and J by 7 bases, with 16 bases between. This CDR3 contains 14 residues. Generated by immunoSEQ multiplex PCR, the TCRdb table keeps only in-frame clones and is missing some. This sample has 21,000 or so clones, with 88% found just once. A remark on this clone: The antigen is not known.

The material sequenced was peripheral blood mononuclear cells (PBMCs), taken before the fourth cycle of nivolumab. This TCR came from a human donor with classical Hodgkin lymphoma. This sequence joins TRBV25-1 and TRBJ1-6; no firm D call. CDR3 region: CASKLGSINSPLHF. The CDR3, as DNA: TGTGCCAGTAAACTCGGGAGTATAAATTCACCCCTCCACTTT.